A selection of T cell receptor beta chains follows, all from one sample in a study of identical twins. TCRdb analysed the 5' RACE reads with MiXCR anew, one entry per CDR3 protein. This table has fewer than 800,000 distinct CDR3 sequences, under 8.5% appearing once. These records were also assigned to another study, of yellow fever vaccine responses in identical twins.

The sequenced sample was PBMCs. These receptors were obtained from a woman in her late teens or twenties in good health. Each CDR3 is given with its conserved first and last residue. The order of the fields is clone size, J gene, V gene, D gene, CDR3 DNA, CDR3 protein. A D gene is named only where the DNA matches it firmly. Only some rows state a clone size, as once, few, many or a class for expanded clones.

>.|TRBJ2-2|TRBV7-4|TRBD2
TGTGCCAGCAGCTCGGGACTAGCGGGAGCCATGAACACCGGGGAGCTGTTTTTT
CASSSGLAGAMNTGELFF
>few|TRBJ2-7|TRBV12-3/TRBV12-4|TRBD2
TGTGCCAGCAGTTTGGCCGGGACTAGCGGGGTTTACGAGCAGTACTTC
CASSLAGTSGVYEQYF
>few|TRBJ2-1|TRBV29-1|TRBD2
TGCAGCGTTGAAGATCTGCGGGAGACATCCTACAATGAGCAGTTCTTC
CSVEDLRETSYNEQFF
>.|TRBJ2-1|TRBV5-1|.
TGCGCCAGCAGCTTGGCTCTAGCTTCATACAATGAGCAGTTCTTC
CASSLALASYNEQFF
>many|TRBJ1-2|TRBV29-1|.
TGCAGCGTTGAAGGACAGAGGGAAGAGGGCTATGGCTACACCTTC
CSVEGQREEGYGYTF
>few|TRBJ2-5|TRBV10-3|.
TGTGCCATCAGTAGTCAAGAGACCCAGTACTTC
CAISSQETQYF
>few|TRBJ1-2|TRBV28|TRBD1
TGTGCCAGCAACGCCATTCAGGGGGTTGGCTACACCTTC
CASNAIQGVGYTF
>few|TRBJ1-2|TRBV5-1|.
TGCGCCAGCAGTAACCTCCTGGGGTCCTATGGCTACACCTTC
CASSNLLGSYGYTF
>many|TRBJ2-5|TRBV12-3/TRBV12-4|TRBD2
TGTGCCAGCCGCGTTAGTAGCGGGAGGGCCTTGGAGCAAGAGACCCAGTACTTC
CASRVSSGRALEQETQYF
>.|TRBJ2-5|TRBV6-5|.
TGTGCCAGCAGTTACTTTCGCGGGTCAGGAGGCGAGACCCAGTACTTC
CASSYFRGSGGETQYF
>.|TRBJ2-1|TRBV7-2|.
TGTGCCAGCAGCTTAGAGCAGTCTACCGGGCAGTTCTTC
CASSLEQSTGQFF
>few|TRBJ2-3|TRBV5-1|.
TGCGCCAGCAGCCCGGATACATCGACAGATACGCAGTATTTT
CASSPDTSTDTQYF
>few|TRBJ2-2|TRBV12-3/TRBV12-4|.
TGTGCCAGCAGTTTGGGGGGACAGCTAAACACCGGGGAGCTGTTTTTT
CASSLGGQLNTGELFF
>.|TRBJ2-7|TRBV3-1|TRBD2
TGTGCCAGCAGCCAAGGTAGGCCGGGAATAGGACTAGCGGGAGGCTCCTACGAGCAGTACTTC
CASSQGRPGIGLAGGSYEQYF
>.|TRBJ2-2|TRBV7-6|TRBD2
TGTGCCAGCAGCTTAGGTCTAATCAGCGGGGAATCGAACACCGGGGAGCTGTTTTTT
CASSLGLISGESNTGELFF